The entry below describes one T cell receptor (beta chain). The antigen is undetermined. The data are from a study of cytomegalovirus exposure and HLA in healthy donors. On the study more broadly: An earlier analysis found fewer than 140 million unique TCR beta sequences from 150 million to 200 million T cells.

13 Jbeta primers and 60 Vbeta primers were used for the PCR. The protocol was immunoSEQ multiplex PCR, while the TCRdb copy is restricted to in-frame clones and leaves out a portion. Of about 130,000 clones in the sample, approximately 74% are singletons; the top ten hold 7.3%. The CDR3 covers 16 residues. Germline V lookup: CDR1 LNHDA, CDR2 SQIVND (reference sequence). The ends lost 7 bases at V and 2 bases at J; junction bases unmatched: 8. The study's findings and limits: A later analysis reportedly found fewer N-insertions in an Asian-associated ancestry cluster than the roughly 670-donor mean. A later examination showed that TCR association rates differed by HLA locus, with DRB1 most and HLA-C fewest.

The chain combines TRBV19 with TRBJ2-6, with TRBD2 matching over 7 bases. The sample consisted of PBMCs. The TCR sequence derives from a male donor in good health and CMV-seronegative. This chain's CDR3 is CASNRGRETGANVLTF. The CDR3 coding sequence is TGTGCCAGTAATCGGGGGAGGGAGACTGGGGCCAACGTCCTGACTTTC.